This section outlines one T cell receptor beta chain sequence together with its context. The data belong to a study of blood T cell repertoires in COVID-19. In the study overall: There were acute and convalescent COVID-19 samples, and they came from the United States, Italy and Spain. T cells, B-cell-depleted T cells, or PBMCs provided the cDNA or gDNA that served as material.

J was trimmed by 3 bases and V by 4 bases; bases with no gene match: 6. The CDR3 is 16 residues long. Germline CDR1 MGHDK, CDR2 SYGVNS. As handled by the study authors: The authors estimated nucleated cell counts from reference gene primer amplification. TCRdb's table, derived via immunoSEQ multiplex PCR, lists solely in-frame clones and lacks some. V and J calls and clone size are as listed in that table; D and trimming were resolved from the DNA. Of around 190,000 clones in the sample, 65% to 90% were seen once. The chain uses TRBV25-1 and TRBJ2-3; 11 bases are shared with TRBD2. Sequencing was performed on peripheral blood. The receptor was isolated from a man in his fifties with active or convalescent COVID-19. CDR3: CASSVPSGGPTDTQYF. The CDR3 bases are TGTGCCAGCAGTGTCCCTAGCGGGGGGCCGACAGATACGCAGTATTTT.